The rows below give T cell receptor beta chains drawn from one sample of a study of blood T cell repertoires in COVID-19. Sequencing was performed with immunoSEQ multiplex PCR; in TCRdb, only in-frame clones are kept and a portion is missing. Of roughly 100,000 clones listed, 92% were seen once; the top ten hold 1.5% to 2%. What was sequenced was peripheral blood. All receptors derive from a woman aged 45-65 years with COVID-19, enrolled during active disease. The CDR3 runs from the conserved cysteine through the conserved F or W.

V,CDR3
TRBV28,CASSLLVPGWRDTIYF
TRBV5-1,CASSSDRTEAFF
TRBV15,CATSRDSGVGYTF
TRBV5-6,CASSLEGARARDTQYF
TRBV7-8,CASSSLRWGGAKNIQYF
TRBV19,CASSPRHLAGGQYEQYF
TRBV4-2,CASSPSAGNGYGYTF
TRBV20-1,CSASYSSYSNQPQHF
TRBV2,CASSLENTEAFF
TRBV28,CASSFGGRTEAFF
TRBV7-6,CASSLGQASSYNEQFF
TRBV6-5,CASSTTGGWNTEAFF
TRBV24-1,CATSDLSGEDTQYF
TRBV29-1,CSVAPKHTDTQYF
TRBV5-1,CASSGGLVGYNEQFF
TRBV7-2,CASSLEGQPNYGYTF
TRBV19,CASSMSGHDGYTF
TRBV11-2,CASSLLPSQGRDTQYF
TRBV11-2,CASSLGHTYEQYF
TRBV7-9,CASSFSPSYEQYF
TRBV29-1,CSVGGNSNQPQHF
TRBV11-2,CASRRQGPYGYTF
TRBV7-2,CASSLEAGRAGNTIYF
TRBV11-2,CASSFTRATEAFF
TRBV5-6,CASSYGTSGQETQYF
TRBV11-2,CASSLDARGYNSPLHF
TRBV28,CASGRDTPYEQYF
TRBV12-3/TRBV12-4,CASSLDSSYEQYF
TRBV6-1,CASSELGKSETQYF
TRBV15,CATSSQGFYQPQHF
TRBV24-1,CATSDPREQGVRDNQPQHF
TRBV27,CASSLYPSPGGTQYF
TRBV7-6,CASSPGAGVIRTQYF
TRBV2,CASSYETSGYYEQYF
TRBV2,CASSDIRGTGVQETQYF
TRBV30,CAWNDGLPGNTIYF
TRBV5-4,CASSQQGRYEQYF
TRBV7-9,CASSRTRGNYGYTF
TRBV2,CASSAGGSMEKLFF
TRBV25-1,CASSDQTGGIRSPLHF
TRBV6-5,CASSGGAPGGYTF
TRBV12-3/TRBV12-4,CASSLGQGHIQYF
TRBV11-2,CASSLPPGDEQYF
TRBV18,CASSYRTDQPQHF
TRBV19,CASSPRTSGGYSTDTQYF
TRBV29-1,CSVLFPSDSKDVDGYTF
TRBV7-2,CASSLGRTLAGGRGQYF